Sequencing of this T cell receptor (beta chain) was carried out in a study of cytomegalovirus exposure and HLA in healthy donors (dated by TCRdb to the late 2010s). Concerning the study at large: According to an earlier analysis of a few hundred of the donors, 150 million to 200 million T cells yielded over 90 million unique TCR beta sequences and around 280 Gb of sequence data. An early release that covered roughly 600 HLA-typed donors contained approximately 320 gigabases of sequencing data and tens of millions of unique TCR sequences. Among the roughly 400 genotyped donors, around 79% belonged to the genetic ancestry cluster associated with self-reported Caucasian donors. The study aimed to test whether cataloging public T cell receptors could reveal signatures of past pathogen exposure. Using immunosequencing, the study profiled T cell repertoires from 500 to 800 subjects and related those repertoires to cytomegalovirus serostatus. A separate validation cohort of roughly 130 different subjects was used in addition to the roughly 670-subject first cohort. High-throughput TCR immunosequencing, statistical association of individual TCRs with disease status, and machine learning were combined to predict cytomegalovirus infection status. To study patterns of TCR occurrence, a later analysis re-analyzed previously published TCR beta repertoires from 666 donors and added high-resolution HLA genotyping. The later analysis used no new phenotypic data to find candidate immune exposures, relying instead on TCR beta sequences and their occurrence across donors. An earlier analysis of several hundred of the donors used high-throughput TCR beta sequencing to judge whether each TCR beta V gene segment behaved as functional or pseudogenic. Donor age, sex, ethnicity and CMV serostatus were compiled alongside the repertoire data. Genome-wide SNP genotypes for about 65% of the 666 donors were used in a later genetic analysis, which treated that subset as a discovery cohort. All discovery cohort repertoires had been generated on a single sequencing platform. HLA typing covered class I and class II loci at four-digit resolution. Typing coverage varied by locus: roughly 629-630 donors for A, B, C, DRB1 and DQB1; approximately 500 for DQA1; approximately 570 for DPA1; about 450 for DPB1. Roughly five DR-DQ haplotypes were handled as single units for association and clustering, since linkage in the cohort was strong. Among 350 to 400 genotyped donors of the cohort, an average of about 240,000 unique TCR beta nucleotide sequences were sequenced per donor, roughly 18% of them non-productive. Findings and caveats that apply to the study as a whole: Correlated functional status among segregating V segments might be attributable to linkage disequilibrium, but an unknown experimental factor could not be ruled out. A later analysis found that TCR association rates varied across HLA loci, with DRB1 alleles showing the most associated TCRs and HLA-C alleles the fewest. Some IMGT-functional V segments, including TRBV6-2 and TRBV6-3, could not be distinguished by the 87-base-pair reads and were therefore excluded. A later genetic analysis associated a missense DCLRE1C variant with V-gene and J-gene trimming of TCR beta chains, and an independent cohort replicated the association. Strong co-occurrence of HLA alleles, especially DR and DQ, made assigning TCR associations to individual alleles difficult. Only TCR beta chains were sequenced in this cohort, and the absence of alpha or paired-chain data limited detectable features. A total of around 150 TCR beta chains were listed by the study as associated with cytomegalovirus. In a later analysis, HLA-associated TCR beta chains were found to be more clonally expanded and to have lower generation probabilities than equally common non-associated chains. About 17 rarely observed V segments, including chromosome 9 orphons, were excluded from the earlier analysis of just under 600 of the donors because counts were too low. The authors suggested that the approach could potentially be extended to other disease states and immunological phenotypes. In a later genetic analysis, fewer N-insertions in productive TCRs were reported among donors in an Asian-associated ancestry cluster than the roughly 640-donor mean. A later analysis reported that several top co-occurrence clusters appeared linked to parvovirus B19, influenza, CMV and Epstein-Barr virus. Cytomegalovirus status was reported to be diagnosed by the classifier with high specificity and sensitivity in both the original and validation cohorts. A later analysis found that most CMV-associated TCR beta chains appeared HLA-restricted, with HLA associations seemingly driven largely by CMV exposure. A further reported finding was that TCR beta sequences accurately predicted the HLA-A and HLA-B alleles for most subjects in the first cohort. A few of the identified cytomegalovirus-associated TCR beta chains were confirmed in vitro to be specific for cytomegalovirus antigens. Presence/absence analyses assumed roughly uniform sequencing depth across donors, an assumption that may not hold. Because some donors lacked HLA typing at each locus, the association tests relied only on the typed subset. Immune exposure information for the cohort was limited to CMV serostatus. An earlier analysis of approximately 540 of the donors showed that most TCR beta V segments appeared in productive rearrangements either about 87% or about 30% of the time, which broadly matched IMGT annotations. The sequencing pipeline was judged likely to have produced a cluster of highly shared sequence variants as a technical artifact. In a later analysis, 15,000 to 20,000 TCR beta sequences were associated with specific HLA alleles at a false discovery rate of 0.05. Most TCR sequences were observed very rarely across donors, whereas some public TCRs were present in many individuals.

The method behind the library was the immunoSEQ multiplex PCR assay. For the multiplex PCR, a mixture combining 60 forward primers for TCR Vbeta segments and 13 reverse primers for TCR Jbeta segments was used. A multiplex PCR assay on genomic DNA amplified the CDR3 region of rearranged TCR beta genes. Amplified TCR beta libraries were sequenced as 87-base-pair reads on the Illumina HiSeq System. Turning to the authors' computational methods: A later analysis counted about 80 million unique TCR beta chains across the 600 to 850 repertoires, and some 12 million of these chains were shared by at least two donors. Raw reads were error-corrected and collapsed into unique sequences by a nearest-neighbor algorithm in which closely related sequences were merged to remove PCR and sequencing errors. Alignment of CDR3 sequences to IMGT reference sequences was used to assign V, D and J gene segments. For a sequence to be retained, a match of at least six nucleotides to both a V gene segment and a J gene segment was required. Rearrangements were classified as productive when the CDR3 lacked stop codons and remained in frame with V and J, and all other rearrangements were classified as non-productive. Following IMGT convention, CDR3 was defined as the stretch from the second conserved V-encoded cysteine to the conserved J-encoded phenylalanine. Sequences without an unambiguous match to a single V gene segment were excluded from the earlier analysis of over 500 of the donors. In an earlier analysis of about 590 of the donors, a V segment was called functional when productive rearrangements were above 56.7%, and segregating when the standard deviation between donors exceeded 5%. To diagnose cytomegalovirus status from the catalog of TCR beta chain sequences, a statistical classification framework was built. A later analysis assigned V and J genes by comparing TCR nucleotide sequences with IMGT/GENE-DB human TR gene sequences. The TCRdist pipeline was used in a later analysis to assign CDR3 sequences and most-parsimonious VDJ recombination scenarios. In a later analysis, each TCR beta chain was defined by its CDR3 amino acid sequence together with its V-gene family, and reads lacking a unique V-gene family were excluded. As a way to deal with suspected cross-contamination and a sequencing artifact, a later analysis dropped approximately 590 nucleotide sequences that were highly shared and had low generation probability. In a later analysis, a clonal expansion index was calculated for each public chain from normalized within-repertoire ranks of inferred template counts. A later analysis computed generation probabilities with a VDJ recombination model fitted to out-of-frame rearrangements, and checked the results against IGoR. Hypergeometric tests were used in a later analysis to score TCR-TCR, TCR-HLA and TCR-CMV co-occurrence, with a repertoire-size bias correction applied to the TCR pairs. False discovery rates were estimated in a later analysis by permuting HLA or CMV assignments 20 times. A later analysis grouped co-occurring TCRs with DBSCAN, adding TCRdist sequence similarity when clustering within HLA-allele-positive subsets. For co-occurrence clustering, repertoires with fewer than 30,000 or more than 120,000 public chains were excluded, along with five or six repertoires with anomalous nucleotide sharing. The source is immuneACCESS, and TCRdb retained only in-frame sequences with V and J called. Part of the clones is not carried over; for the studies checked, unresolved V genes explain less than half of this, and the remainder is unexplained. V, J and clone size are those of that table, while D and trimming were read from the DNA. Across this sample there are over 150,000 clones, with around 86% seen only once. The ten largest clones capture 1.6% of the sample.

From the cysteine through the phenylalanine, the CDR3 covers 12 amino acids. CDR3 DNA only is kept here, 36 bases in frame from base 1. Looking up the germline V gene (reference sequence) yields CDR1 GTSNPN and CDR2 SVGIG. Of note for this clone: The target of this receptor is not known. No base quality information exists; no much larger clone differs at one position.

In total, more than 500 healthy bone marrow donors made up the cohort. All cohort members were sampled while nominally healthy, although unrecorded immune exposures were likely present. The donor was CMV seronegative and was included in the group of hundreds of seronegative cohort members. A peripheral blood sample was provided by each donor, and peripheral blood mononuclear cells were used for TCR beta sequencing. The Qiagen DNeasy Blood Extraction Kit was used to extract genomic DNA from the blood cell samples. The sequence came from a man between 45 and 60 years old in good health and CMV-seronegative. Sequencing input: PBMCs. The sequence joins TRBV30 to TRBJ2-5; TRBD1 is perhaps the D gene, given 5 matching bases. The J call may be mistaken, given a closer DNA end match to TRBJ2-7. The sequenced DNA: TGTGCCTGGAGTCCTCAGGGCTACGAGCAGTACTTC. Protein translation: CAWSPQGYEQYF.